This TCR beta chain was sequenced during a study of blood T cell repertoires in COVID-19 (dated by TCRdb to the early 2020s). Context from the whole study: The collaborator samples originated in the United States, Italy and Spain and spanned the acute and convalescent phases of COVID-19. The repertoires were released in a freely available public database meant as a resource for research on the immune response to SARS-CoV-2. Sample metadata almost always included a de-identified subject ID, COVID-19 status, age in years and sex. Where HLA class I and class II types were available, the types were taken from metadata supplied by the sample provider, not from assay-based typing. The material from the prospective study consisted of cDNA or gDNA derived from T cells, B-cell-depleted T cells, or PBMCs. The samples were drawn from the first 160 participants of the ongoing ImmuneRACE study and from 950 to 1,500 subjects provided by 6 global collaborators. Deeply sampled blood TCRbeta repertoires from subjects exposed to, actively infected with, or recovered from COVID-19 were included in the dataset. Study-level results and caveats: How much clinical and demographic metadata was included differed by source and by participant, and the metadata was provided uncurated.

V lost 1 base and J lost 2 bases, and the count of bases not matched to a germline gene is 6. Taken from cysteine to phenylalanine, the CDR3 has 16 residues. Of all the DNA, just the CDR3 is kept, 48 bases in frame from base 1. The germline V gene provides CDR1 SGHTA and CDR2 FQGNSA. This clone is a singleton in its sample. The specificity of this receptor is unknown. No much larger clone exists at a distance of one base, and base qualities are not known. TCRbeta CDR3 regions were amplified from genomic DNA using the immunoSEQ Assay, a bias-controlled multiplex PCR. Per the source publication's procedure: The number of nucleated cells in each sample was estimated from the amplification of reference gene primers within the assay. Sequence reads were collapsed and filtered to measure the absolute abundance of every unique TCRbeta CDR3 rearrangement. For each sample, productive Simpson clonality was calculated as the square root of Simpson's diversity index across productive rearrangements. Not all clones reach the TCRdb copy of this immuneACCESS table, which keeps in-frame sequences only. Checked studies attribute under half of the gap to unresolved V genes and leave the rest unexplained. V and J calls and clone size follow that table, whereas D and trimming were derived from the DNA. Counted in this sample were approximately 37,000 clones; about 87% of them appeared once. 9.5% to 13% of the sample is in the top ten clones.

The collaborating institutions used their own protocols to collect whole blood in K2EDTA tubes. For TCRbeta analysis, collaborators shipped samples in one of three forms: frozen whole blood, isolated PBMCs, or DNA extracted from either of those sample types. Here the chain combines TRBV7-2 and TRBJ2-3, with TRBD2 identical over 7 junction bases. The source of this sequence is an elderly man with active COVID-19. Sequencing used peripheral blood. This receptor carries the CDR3 CASSLVAGSFTDTQYF. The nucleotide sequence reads TGTGCCAGCAGCTTAGTAGCGGGCTCCTTCACAGATACGCAGTATTTT.